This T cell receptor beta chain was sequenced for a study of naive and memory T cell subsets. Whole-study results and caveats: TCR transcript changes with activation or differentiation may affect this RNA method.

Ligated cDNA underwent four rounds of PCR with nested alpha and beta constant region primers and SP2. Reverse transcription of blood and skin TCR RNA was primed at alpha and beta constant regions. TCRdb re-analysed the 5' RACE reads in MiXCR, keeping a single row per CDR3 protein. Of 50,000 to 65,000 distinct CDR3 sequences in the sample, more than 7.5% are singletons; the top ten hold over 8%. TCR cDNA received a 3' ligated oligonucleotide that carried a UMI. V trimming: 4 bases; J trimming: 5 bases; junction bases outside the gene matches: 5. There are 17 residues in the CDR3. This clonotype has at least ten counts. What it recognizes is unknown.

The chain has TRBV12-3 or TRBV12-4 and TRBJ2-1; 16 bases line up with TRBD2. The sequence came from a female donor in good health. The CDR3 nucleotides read TGTGCCAGCAGTTCGGGACTAGCGGGGGGGAAAGACAATGAGCAGTTCTTC. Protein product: CASSSGLAGGKDNEQFF.